This T cell receptor (beta chain) originates from a study of T cell repertoires in cytomegalovirus infection. Study-level background: Public TCR beta signatures indicated both CMV infection and matching HLA type. Study-level findings and limits: CMV-specific TCR beta clonotypes restricted by HLA-C were the ones dominating the ex vivo response. CMV carriers with the relevant HLA were identified by cumulative public TCR beta family frequency.

V shed 3 bases and J shed 3 bases, with 9 bases lying between them. Germline V CDR1 and CDR2: LNHDA, SQIVND (reference sequence). The CDR3 has 13 amino acids. TCRdb passed the reads through MiXCR, listing each CDR3 protein once. The sample carries some 320,000 distinct CDR3 sequences, just under 30% recorded once. Turning to this clonotype: Its antigen is currently unknown.

This clonotype was obtained from a human donor in good health (CMV status not recorded). Some clones in this sample may be carry-over from other donors' samples. The sequenced sample was cultured PBMCs, obtained from culture after CMV antigen stimulation. The genes are TRBV19 and TRBJ2-7, with D possibly being TRBD1 (5 bases). CDR3 residues: CASSIDDSYEQYF. CDR3 nucleotides: TGTGCCAGTAGTATTGACGACAGCTACGAGCAGTACTTC.